This TCR beta chain appears in the sequencing data of a study of long-term antiretroviral therapy in people with HIV. Of note for this clone: The antigen is not known.

Notes on the study in general: Diversity went up after ART and still fell short of transplant donor controls.

Donors needed at least one pre-ART PBMC sample plus at least two post-ART samples. Each HIV-infected participant was given treatment in the United States. Each sample contained roughly 0.85-10 million cryopreserved PBMC, thawed before DNA extraction. CDR1 is SGHNT, CDR2 YYREEE, per germline (reference sequence). V was cut by 1 base and J by 1 base, with 10 bases left in between. There are 15 residues in the CDR3. An immunoSEQ assay, version v3.0, was performed at survey level. Assay: immunoSEQ multiplex PCR; the TCRdb copy retains only in-frame clones and omits some. This table holds 20,000 to 30,000 clones, around 86% found once.

The chain carries TRBV5-4 and TRBJ2-3, with D possibly being TRBD2 (5 bases). This TCR derives from a woman younger than 35 with HIV. Sample: unsorted PBMCs, taken at the start of antiretroviral therapy, before treatment. As DNA, the CDR3 is TGTGCCAGCAGCTTGTTCGGGATGGGCACAGATACGCAGTATTTT. This encodes CASSLFGMGTDTQYF.